This paragraph covers one T cell receptor (beta chain) sequence. Its antigen remains unknown. Cultured CD4+ T cells had their DNA profiled by the Oncomine TCR Beta short-read assay. After culture, CD4+ T cells served as the source for genomic DNA extraction. TCRdb passed the PCR reads through MiXCR, listing each CDR3 protein once. Of fewer than 15,000 distinct CDR3 sequences listed, approximately 40% are singletons. Documented treatment: approximately nine-day PBMC culture with coronavirus spike peptide pools or control peptides (ViraFEST assay). This sample is drawn from a study of vaccination and CD4 T cells after COVID-19. The sequencing sample was made of CD4+ T cells from blood, cultured in vitro. This TCR was recovered from a human donor who had recovered from COVID-19.

The CDR3 is CASSPGPVANTEAFF. Written as DNA, the CDR3 is TGTGCCAGCAGCCCCGGACCGGTGGCGAACACTGAAGCTTTCTTT. J is TRBJ1-1 and V is TRBV7-2; D gene unclear. Trimming removed 5 bases from V and 1 base from J, with 14 bases in between. CDR1 and CDR2 from the germline V gene are SGHTA and FQGNSA. The CDR3 extends over 15 amino acids.